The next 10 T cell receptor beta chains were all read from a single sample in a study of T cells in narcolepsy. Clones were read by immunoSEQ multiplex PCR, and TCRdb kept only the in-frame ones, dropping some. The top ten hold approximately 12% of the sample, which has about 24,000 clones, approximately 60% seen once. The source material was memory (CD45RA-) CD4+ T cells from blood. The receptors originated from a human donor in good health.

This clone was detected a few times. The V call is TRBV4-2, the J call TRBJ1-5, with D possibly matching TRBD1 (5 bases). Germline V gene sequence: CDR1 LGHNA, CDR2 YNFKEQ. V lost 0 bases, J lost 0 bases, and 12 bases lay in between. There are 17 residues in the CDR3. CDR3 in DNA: TGTGCCAGCAGCCAAGATTTTGACAGTAATAGCAATCAGCCCCAGCATTTT. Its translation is CASSQDFDSNSNQPQHF.

Written as DNA, the CDR3 is TGTGCCAGCATGTCCCTTCAAACCACTGAAGCTTTCTTT. Encoded protein: CASMSLQTTEAFF. V and J are TRBV27 and TRBJ1-1; D is unclear. The V end lost 7 bases, the J end lost 4 bases, and 13 bases lay between the germline ends. CDR3 length: 13 residues. The germline CDR1 and CDR2 sequences are MNHEY and SMNVEV (reference sequence).

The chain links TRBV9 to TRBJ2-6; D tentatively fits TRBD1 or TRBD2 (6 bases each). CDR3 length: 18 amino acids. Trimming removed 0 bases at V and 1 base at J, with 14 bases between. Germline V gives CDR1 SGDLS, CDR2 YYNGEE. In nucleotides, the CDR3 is TGTGCCAGCAGCGTAGAGGCAGGGGAGGTATCTGGGGCCAACGTCCTGACTTTC. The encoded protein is CASSVEAGEVSGANVLTF. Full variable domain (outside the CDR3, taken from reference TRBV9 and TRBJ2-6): DSGVTQTPKHLITATGQRVTLRCSPRSGDLSVYWYQQSLDQGLQFLIQYYNGEERAKGNILERFSAQQFPDLHSELNLSSLELGDSALYFCASSVEAGEVSGANVLTFGAGSRLTVL.

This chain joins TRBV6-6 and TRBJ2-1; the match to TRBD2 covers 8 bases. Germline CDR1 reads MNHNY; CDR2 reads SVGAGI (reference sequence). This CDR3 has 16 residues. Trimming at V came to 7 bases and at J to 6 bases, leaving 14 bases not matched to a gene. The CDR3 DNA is TGTGCCAGCACCCAAACTACCGGGACTAGTTCCAATGAGCAGTTCTTC. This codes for CASTQTTGTSSNEQFF.

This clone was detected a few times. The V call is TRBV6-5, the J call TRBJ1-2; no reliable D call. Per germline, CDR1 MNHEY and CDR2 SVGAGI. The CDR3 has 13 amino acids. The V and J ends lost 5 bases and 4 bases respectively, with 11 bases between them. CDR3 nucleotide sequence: TGTGCCAGCAGTCCCACTCCATCCTATGGCTACACCTTC. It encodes CASSPTPSYGYTF.

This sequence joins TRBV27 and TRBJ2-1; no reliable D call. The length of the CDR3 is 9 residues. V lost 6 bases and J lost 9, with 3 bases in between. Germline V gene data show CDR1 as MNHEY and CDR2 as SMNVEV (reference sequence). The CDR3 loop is CASRGEQFF. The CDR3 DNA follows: TGTGCCAGCAGGGGTGAGCAGTTCTTC.

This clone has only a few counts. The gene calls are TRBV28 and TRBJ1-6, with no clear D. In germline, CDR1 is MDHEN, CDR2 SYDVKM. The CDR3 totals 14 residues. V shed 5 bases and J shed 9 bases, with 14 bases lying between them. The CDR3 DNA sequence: TGTGCCAGCAGTCCCGCGGGGTTAAGTTCACCCCTCCACTTT. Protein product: CASSPAGLSSPLHF.

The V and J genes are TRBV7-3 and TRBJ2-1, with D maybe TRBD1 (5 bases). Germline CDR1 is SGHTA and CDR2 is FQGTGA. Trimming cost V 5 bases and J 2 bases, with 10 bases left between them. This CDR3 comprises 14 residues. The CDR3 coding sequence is TGTGCCAGCAGCCTCGGACAAGCCTACAATGAGCAGTTCTTC. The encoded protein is CASSLGQAYNEQFF.

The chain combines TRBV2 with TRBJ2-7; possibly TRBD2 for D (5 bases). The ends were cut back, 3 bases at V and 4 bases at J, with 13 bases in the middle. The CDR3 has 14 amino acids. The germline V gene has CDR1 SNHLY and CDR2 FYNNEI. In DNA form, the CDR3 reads TGTGCCAGCAGTGACTCGAGCGGACGTTACGAGCAGTACTTC. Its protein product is CASSDSSGRYEQYF.

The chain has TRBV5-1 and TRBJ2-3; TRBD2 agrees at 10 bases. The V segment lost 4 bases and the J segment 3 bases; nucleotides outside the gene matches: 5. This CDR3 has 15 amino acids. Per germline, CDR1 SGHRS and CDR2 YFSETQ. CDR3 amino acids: CASSLAGAHTDTQYF. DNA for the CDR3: TGCGCCAGCAGCCTAGCGGGGGCCCATACAGATACGCAGTATTTT. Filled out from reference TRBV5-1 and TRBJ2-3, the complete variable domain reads KAGVTQTPRYLIKTRGQQVTLSCSPISGHRSVSWYQQTPGQGLQFLFEYFSETQRNKGNFPGRFSGRQFSNSRSEMNVSTLELGDSALYLCASSLAGAHTDTQYFGPGTRLTVL.